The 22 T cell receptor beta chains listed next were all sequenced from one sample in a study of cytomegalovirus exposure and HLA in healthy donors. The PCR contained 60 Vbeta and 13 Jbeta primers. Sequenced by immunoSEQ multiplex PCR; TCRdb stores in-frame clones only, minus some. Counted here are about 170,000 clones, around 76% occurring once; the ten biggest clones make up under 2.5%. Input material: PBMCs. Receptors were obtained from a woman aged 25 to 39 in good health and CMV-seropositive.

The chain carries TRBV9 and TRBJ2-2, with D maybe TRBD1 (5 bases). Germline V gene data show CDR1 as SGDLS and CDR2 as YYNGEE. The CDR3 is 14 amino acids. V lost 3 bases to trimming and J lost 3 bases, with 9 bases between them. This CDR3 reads CASSELTDTGELFF. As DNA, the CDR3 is TGTGCCAGCAGCGAACTGACAGACACCGGGGAGCTGTTTTTT.

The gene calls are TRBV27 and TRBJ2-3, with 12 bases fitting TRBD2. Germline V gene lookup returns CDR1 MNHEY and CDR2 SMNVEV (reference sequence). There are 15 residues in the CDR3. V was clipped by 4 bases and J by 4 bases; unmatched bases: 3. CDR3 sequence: CASSSLAGGADTQYF. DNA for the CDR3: TGTGCCAGCAGTTCCCTAGCGGGAGGGGCAGATACGCAGTATTTT.

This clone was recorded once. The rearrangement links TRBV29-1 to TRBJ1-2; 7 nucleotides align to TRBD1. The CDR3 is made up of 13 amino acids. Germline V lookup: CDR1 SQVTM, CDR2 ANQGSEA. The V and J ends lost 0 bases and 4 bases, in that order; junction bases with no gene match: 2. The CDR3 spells CSVEDRGFYGYTF. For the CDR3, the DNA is TGCAGCGTTGAAGACAGGGGGTTCTATGGCTACACCTTC.

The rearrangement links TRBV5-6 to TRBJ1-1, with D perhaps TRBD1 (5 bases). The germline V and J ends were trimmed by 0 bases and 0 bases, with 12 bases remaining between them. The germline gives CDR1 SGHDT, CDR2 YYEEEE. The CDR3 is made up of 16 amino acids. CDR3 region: CASSLGRGYVNTEAFF. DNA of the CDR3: TGTGCCAGCAGCTTGGGGAGGGGATATGTGAACACTGAAGCTTTCTTT.

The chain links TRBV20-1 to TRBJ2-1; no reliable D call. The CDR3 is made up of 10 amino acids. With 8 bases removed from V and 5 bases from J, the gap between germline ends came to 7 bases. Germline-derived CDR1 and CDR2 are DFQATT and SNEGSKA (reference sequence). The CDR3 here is CSSLDNEQFF. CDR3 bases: TGCAGTTCCTTAGACAATGAGCAGTTCTTC.

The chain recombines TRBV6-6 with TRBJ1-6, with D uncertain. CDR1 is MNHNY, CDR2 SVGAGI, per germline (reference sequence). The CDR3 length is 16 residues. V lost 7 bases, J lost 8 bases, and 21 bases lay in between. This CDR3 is CASIEARGPDYSPLHF. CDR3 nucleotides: TGTGCCAGCATCGAGGCAAGAGGTCCGGATTATTCACCCCTCCACTTT.

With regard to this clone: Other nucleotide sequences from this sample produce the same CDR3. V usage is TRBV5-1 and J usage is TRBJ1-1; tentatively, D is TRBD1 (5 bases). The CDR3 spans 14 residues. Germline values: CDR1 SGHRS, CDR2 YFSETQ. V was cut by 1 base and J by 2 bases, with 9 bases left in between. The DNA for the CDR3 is TGCGCCAGCAGCTTGTCTGGGACTAACACTGAAGCTTTCTTT. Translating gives CASSLSGTNTEAFF.

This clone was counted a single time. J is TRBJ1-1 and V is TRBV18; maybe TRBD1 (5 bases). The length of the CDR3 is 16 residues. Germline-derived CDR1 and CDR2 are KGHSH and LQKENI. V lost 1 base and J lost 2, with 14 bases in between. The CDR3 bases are TGTGCCAGCTCACCACAATGGGGCCCGGGCAACACTGAAGCTTTCTTT. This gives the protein CASSPQWGPGNTEAFF.

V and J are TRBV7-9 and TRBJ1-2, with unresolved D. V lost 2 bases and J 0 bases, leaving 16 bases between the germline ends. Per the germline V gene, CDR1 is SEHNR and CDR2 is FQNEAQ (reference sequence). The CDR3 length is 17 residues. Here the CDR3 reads CASSLLGAPIANYGYTF. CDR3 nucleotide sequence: TGTGCCAGCAGCTTACTGGGAGCCCCAATCGCTAACTATGGCTACACCTTC.

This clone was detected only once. The CDR3 region has the DNA TGTGCCAGCAGCGTCCTTTCAGGAACCTACAATGAGCAGTTCTTC. Protein product: CASSVLSGTYNEQFF. The chain is built from TRBV9 and TRBJ2-1, with no clear D. Trimming stripped 2 bases from V and 2 bases from J, with 11 bases between. The CDR3 contains 15 residues. Per the germline V gene, CDR1 is SGDLS and CDR2 is YYNGEE.

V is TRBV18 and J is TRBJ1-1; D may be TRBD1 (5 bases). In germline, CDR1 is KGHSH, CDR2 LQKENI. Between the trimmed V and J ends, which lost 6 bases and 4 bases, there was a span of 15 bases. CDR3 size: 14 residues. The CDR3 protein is CASSPWGSGTEAFF. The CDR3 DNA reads TGTGCCAGCTCGCCCTGGGGCTCGGGCACTGAAGCTTTCTTT.

Here the CDR3 reads CASSIGGPLSGNTIYF. The CDR3 DNA follows: TGTGCCAGTAGTATTGGAGGGCCTCTCTCTGGAAACACCATATATTTT. V and J are TRBV19 and TRBJ1-3, with no clear D. CDR1 and CDR2 from the germline V gene are LNHDA and SQIVND (reference sequence). V shed 3 bases and J shed 0 bases, with 12 bases lying between them. The CDR3 consists of 16 residues. Based on the CDR3 plus reference TRBV19 and TRBJ1-3, the full variable domain is DGGITQSPKYLFRKEGQNVTLSCEQNLNHDAMYWYRQDPGQGLRLIYYSQIVNDFQKGDIAEGYSVSREKKESFPLTVTSAQKNPTAFYLCASSIGGPLSGNTIYFGEGSWLTVV.

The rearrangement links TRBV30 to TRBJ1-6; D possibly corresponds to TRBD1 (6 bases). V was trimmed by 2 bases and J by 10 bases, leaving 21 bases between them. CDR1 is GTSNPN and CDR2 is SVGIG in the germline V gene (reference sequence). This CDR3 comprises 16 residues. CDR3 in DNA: TGTGCCTGGAGTCTTTCTGGTGGGGGCAGAGAATCACCCCTCCACTTT. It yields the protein CAWSLSGGGRESPLHF.

The CDR3 DNA sequence: TGTGCCAGCAGCTCCACAGGGGCCAGCACTGAAGCTTTCTTT. This sequence encodes CASSSTGASTEAFF. The chain links TRBV5-6 to TRBJ1-1, with 7 nucleotides matching TRBD1. With V trimmed by 3 bases and J by 4 bases, 6 bases remained unmatched. Germline V gene sequence: CDR1 SGHDT, CDR2 YYEEEE. The CDR3 is 14 residues long.

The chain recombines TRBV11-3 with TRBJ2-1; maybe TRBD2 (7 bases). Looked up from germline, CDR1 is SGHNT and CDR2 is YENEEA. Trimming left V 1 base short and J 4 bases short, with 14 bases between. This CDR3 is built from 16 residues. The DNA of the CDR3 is TGTGCCAGCAGCTTAGGGCAGGGGAGGGGATACAATGAGCAGTTCTTC. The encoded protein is CASSLGQGRGYNEQFF.

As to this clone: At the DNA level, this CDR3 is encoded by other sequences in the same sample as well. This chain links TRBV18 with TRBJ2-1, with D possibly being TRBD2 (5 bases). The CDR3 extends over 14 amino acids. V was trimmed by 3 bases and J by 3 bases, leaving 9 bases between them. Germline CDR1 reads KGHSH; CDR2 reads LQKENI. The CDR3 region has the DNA TGTGCCAGCTCACCGGGAGCGGACTACAATGAGCAGTTCTTC. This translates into CASSPGADYNEQFF.

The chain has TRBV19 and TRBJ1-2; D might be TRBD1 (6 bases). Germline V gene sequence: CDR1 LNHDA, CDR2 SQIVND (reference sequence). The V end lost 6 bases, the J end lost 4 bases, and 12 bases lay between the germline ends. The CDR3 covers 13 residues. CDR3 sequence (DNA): TGTGCCAGTAGCAGCAGGGGCGGCTATGGCTACACCTTC. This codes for CASSSRGGYGYTF.

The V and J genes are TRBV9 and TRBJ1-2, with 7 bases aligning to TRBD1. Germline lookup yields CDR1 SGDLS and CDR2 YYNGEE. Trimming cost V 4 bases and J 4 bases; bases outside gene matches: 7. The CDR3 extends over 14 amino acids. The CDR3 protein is CASSTSGTVYGYTF. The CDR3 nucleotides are TGTGCCAGCAGCACTAGTGGGACAGTCTATGGCTACACCTTC.

The CDR3 loop is CASRFLATYEQYF. The CDR3 DNA reads TGTGCCAGCAGATTCCTAGCAACCTACGAGCAGTACTTC. The rearrangement joins TRBV27 to TRBJ2-7; weak D call: TRBD2 (5 bases). CDR1 and CDR2 (germline): MNHEY, SMNVEV (reference sequence). Between the trimmed V and J ends, which lost 6 bases and 2 bases, there was a span of 11 bases. This CDR3 comprises 13 residues.

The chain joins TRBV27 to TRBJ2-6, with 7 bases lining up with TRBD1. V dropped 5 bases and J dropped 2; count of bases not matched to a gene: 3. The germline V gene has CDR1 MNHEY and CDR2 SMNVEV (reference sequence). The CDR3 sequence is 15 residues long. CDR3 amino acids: CASSKTGAGANVLTF. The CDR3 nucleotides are TGTGCCAGCAGTAAAACAGGGGCTGGGGCCAACGTCCTGACTTTC.

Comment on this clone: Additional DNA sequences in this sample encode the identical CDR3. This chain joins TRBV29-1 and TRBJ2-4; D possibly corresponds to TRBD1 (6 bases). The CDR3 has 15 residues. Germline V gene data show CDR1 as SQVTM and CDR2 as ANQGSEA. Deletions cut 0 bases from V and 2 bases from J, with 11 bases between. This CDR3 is CSVEDTGLTKNIQYF. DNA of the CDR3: TGCAGCGTTGAAGATACAGGGCTGACCAAAAACATTCAGTACTTC.

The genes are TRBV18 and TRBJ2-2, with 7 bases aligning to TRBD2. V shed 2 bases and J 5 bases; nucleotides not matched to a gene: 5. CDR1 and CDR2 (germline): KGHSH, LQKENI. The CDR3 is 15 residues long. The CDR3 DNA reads TGTGCCAGCTCACCAGCATGGGGAGGGACCGGGGAGCTGTTTTTT. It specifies CASSPAWGGTGELFF.